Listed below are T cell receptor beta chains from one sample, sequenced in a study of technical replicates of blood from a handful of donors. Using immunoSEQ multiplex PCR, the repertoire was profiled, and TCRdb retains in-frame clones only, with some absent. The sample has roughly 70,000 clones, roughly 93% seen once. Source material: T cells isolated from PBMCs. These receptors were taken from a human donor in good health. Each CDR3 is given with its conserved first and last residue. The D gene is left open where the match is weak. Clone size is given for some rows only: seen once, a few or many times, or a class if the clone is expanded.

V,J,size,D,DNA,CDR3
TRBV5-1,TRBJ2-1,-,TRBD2,TGCGCCAGCAGCGTGCTGTTATCGGGACTAGCGAATGAGCAGTTCTTC,CASSVLLSGLANEQFF
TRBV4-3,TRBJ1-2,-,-,TGCGCCAGCAGCCAAGAAGACAGCCACAACTATGGCTACACCTTC,CASSQEDSHNYGYTF
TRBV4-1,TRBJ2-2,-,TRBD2,TGCGCCAGCAGCTCGGGACTAGCGGGAGGGCCCGGGGAGCTGTTTTTT,CASSSGLAGGPGELFF
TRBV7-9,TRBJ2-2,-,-,TGTGCCAGCAGCTTACAGGGGAACACCGGGGAGCTGTTTTTT,CASSLQGNTGELFF
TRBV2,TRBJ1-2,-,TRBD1,TGTGCCAGCAGTACGAGCCACAGGGGGCTAGACTATGGCTACACCTTC,CASSTSHRGLDYGYTF
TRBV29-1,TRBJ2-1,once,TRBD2,TGCAGCGTCCCGGGACTAGATTGGGACAATGAGCAGTTCTTC,CSVPGLDWDNEQFF
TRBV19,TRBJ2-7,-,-,TGTGCCAGTAGTATTGGGCAGGGTTCCTACGAGCAGTACTTC,CASSIGQGSYEQYF
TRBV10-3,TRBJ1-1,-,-,TGTGCCGTGGGTGAAACAGGGACTGAAGCTTTCTTT,CAVGETGTEAFF
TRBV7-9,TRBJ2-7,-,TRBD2,TGTGCCAGCAGCTTACTCGCGGGAGGACCCTCCTACGAGCAGTACTTC,CASSLLAGGPSYEQYF
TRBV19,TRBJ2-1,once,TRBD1,TGTGCCAGTAGCAACGACCCTCAGACAGGGGCGAGTATCAATGAGCAGTTCTTC,CASSNDPQTGASINEQFF
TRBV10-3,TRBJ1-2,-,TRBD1,TGTGCCATCAGAACAGGGGGTTTGGACTATGGCTACACCTTC,CAIRTGGLDYGYTF
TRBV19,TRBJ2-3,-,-,TGTGCCAGTAGCCTATTACTAGACACCAGGGATACGCAGTATTTT,CASSLLLDTRDTQYF
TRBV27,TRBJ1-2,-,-,TGTGCCAGCAGTTTAAACGGGGGGAACAGCTATGGCTACACCTTC,CASSLNGGNSYGYTF
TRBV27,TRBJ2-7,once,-,TGTGCCAGCAGTTCGGTCGCGTACGAGCAGTACTTC,CASSSVAYEQYF
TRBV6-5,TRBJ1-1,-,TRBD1,TGTGCCAACACAACAGGGGGGGACACTGAAGCTTTCTTT,CANTTGGDTEAFF
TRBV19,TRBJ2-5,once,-,TGTGCCAGTAGTCCTAATGAAAGGGGGATCGAGACCCAGTACTTC,CASSPNERGIETQYF
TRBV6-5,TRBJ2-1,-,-,TGTGCCAGCAGTTATCGGGGAAATAACTACAATGAGCAGTTCTTC,CASSYRGNNYNEQFF
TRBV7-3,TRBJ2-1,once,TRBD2,TGTGCCAGCAGCTTATTCCCTAGCGGCTCCTACAATGAGCAGTTCTTC,CASSLFPSGSYNEQFF
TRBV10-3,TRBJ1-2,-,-,TGTGCCATCAGTGATGGCGGAGACTATGGCTACACCTTC,CAISDGGDYGYTF
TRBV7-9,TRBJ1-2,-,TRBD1,TGTGCCAGCCCGACAGGGCCCTATGGCTACACCTTC,CASPTGPYGYTF
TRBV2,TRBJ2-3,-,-,TGTGCCAGCCCCACTTCTACCATTCAGGGGATAGATACGCAGTATTTT,CASPTSTIQGIDTQYF
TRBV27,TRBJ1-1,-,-,TGTGCCAGCACAAGCAACACTGAAGCTTTCTTT,CASTSNTEAFF
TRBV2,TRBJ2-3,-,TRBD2,TGTGCCAGCAGTGAAGATAGCGGGAGGTACACAGATACGCAGTATTTT,CASSEDSGRYTDTQYF
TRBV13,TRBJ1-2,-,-,TGTGCCAGCAGCCCCGAGACAGGATTTGGCTATGGCTACACCTTC,CASSPETGFGYGYTF
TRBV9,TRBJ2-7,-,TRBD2,TGTGCCAGCAGCGCCGCGGAGCGGGAGTTGGACGAGCAGTACTTC,CASSAAERELDEQYF
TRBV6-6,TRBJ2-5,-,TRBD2,TGTGCCAGCAGTCATCCTAGCGGGAGTAAAGAGACCCAGTACTTC,CASSHPSGSKETQYF
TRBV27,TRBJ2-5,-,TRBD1,TGTGCCAGCAGTTCATGGACAGGGGAAGAGACCCAGTACTTC,CASSSWTGEETQYF
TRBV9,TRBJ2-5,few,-,TGTGCCAGCAGCGCCCGGGGAGAGACCCAGTACTTC,CASSARGETQYF
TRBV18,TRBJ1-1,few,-,TGTGCCAGCTCACCATCGGGTGGCACTGAAGCTTTCTTT,CASSPSGGTEAFF
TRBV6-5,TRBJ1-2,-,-,TGTGCCAGCAGTTACTCGACAGGTGAAGTTGGCTATGGCTACACCTTC,CASSYSTGEVGYGYTF
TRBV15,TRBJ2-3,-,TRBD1,TGTGCCACCAGCAGAGGCCTCGGGACAGGGCGAACAGATACGCAGTATTTT,CATSRGLGTGRTDTQYF
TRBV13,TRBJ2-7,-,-,TGTGCCAGCAGCCTGTCCACGGCGGTCAAGGACGAGCAGTACTTC,CASSLSTAVKDEQYF
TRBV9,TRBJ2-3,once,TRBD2,TGTGCCAGCAGCGTAGGTGGGTTCGTGCGGGAGTTTCCCACAGATACGCAGTATTTT,CASSVGGFVREFPTDTQYF
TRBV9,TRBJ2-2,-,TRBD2,TGTGCCAGCAGCTTAGCCGGGACTAGCGGAAACACCGGGGAGCTGTTTTTT,CASSLAGTSGNTGELFF
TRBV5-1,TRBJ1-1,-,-,TGCGCCAGCAGCTCAACCGGACAGACTGAAGCTTTCTTT,CASSSTGQTEAFF
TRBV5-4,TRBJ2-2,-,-,TGTGCCAGCACCCAACAGGGAAACACCGGGGAGCTGTTTTTT,CASTQQGNTGELFF
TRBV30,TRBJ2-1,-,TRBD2,TGTGCCTGGAGTACCGGGACTAGCGGACACAATGAGCAGTTCTTC,CAWSTGTSGHNEQFF
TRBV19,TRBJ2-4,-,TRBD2,TGTGCCAGTAGTCCGGGGGGGGTAGCCAAAAACATTCAGTACTTC,CASSPGGVAKNIQYF
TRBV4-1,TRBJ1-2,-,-,TGCGCCAATAGGAACGACAGGAACTATGGCTACACCTTC,CANRNDRNYGYTF
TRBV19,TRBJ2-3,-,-,TGTGCCAGTAGTTCAAGCGGAAGAGCCACAGATACGCAGTATTTT,CASSSSGRATDTQYF
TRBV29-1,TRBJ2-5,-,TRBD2,TGCAGCGTTGTTCCGCGGGAGCGGTTGGAGACCCAGTACTTC,CSVVPRERLETQYF
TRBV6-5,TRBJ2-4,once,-,TGTGCCAGCAGTTACTCCGGGGATGGCATTCAGTACTTC,CASSYSGDGIQYF
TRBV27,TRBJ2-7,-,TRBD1,TGTGCCAGCAGTCGGTTGGGGACAGACCCCTACGAGCAGTACTTC,CASSRLGTDPYEQYF
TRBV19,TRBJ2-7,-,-,TGTGCCAGTAGTATAGCGTCGGGATATCCTCACTACGAGCAGTACTTC,CASSIASGYPHYEQYF
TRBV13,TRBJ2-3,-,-,TGTGCCAGCAGCTTACAGCGATTAAAAGGGGCTGCTAGCACAGATACGCAGTATTTT,CASSLQRLKGAASTDTQYF
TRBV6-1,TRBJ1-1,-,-,TGTGCCAGCACAGGACAGAACATGAACACTGAAGCTTTCTTT,CASTGQNMNTEAFF